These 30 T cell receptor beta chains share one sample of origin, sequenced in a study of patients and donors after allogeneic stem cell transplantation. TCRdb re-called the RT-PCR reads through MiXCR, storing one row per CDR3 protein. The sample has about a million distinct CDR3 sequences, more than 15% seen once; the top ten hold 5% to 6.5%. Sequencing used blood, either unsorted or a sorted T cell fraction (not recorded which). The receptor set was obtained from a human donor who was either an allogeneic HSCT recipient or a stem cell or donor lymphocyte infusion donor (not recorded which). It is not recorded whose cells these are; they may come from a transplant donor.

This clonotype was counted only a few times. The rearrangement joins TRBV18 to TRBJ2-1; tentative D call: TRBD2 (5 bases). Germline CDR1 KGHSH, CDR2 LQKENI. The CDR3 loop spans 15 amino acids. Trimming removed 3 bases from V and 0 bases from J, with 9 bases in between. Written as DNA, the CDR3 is TGTGCCAGCTCACCTCGGACTGCCTCCTACAATGAGCAGTTCTTC. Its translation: CASSPRTASYNEQFF.

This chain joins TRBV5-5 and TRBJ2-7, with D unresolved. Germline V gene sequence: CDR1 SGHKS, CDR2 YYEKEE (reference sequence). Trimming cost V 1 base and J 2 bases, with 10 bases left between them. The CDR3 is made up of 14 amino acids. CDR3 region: CASSLNPPPYEQYF. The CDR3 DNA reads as TGTGCCAGCAGCTTGAATCCTCCTCCCTACGAGCAGTACTTC. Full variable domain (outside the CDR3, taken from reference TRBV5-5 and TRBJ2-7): DAGVTQSPTHLIKTRGQQVTLRCSPISGHKSVSWYQQVLGQGPQFIFQYYEKEERGRGNFPDRFSARQFPNYSSELNVNALLLGDSALYLCASSLNPPPYEQYFGPGTRLTVT.

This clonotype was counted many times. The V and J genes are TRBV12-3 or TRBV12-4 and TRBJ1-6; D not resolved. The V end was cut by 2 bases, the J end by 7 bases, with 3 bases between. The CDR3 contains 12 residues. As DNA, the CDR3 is TGTGCCAGCAGTTTAAGAAATTCACCCCTCCACTTT. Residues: CASSLRNSPLHF.

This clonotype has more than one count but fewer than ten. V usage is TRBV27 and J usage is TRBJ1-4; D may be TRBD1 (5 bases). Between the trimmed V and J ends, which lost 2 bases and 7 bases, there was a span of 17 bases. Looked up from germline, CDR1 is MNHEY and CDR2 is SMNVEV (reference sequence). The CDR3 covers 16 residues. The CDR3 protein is CASSLEGPRRGEKLFF. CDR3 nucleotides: TGTGCCAGCAGTTTAGAGGGGCCTAGAAGAGGTGAAAAACTGTTTTTT.

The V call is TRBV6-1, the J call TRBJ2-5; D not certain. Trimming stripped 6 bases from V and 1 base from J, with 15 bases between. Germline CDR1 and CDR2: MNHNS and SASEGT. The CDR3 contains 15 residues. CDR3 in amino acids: CASSLTRVRQETQYF. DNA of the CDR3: TGTGCCAGCAGCCTTACCCGGGTCCGCCAAGAGACCCAGTACTTC.

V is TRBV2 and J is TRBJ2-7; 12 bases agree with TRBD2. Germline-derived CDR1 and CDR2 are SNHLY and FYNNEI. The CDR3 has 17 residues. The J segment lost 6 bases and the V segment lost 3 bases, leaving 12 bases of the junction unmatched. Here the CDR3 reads CASSETSGSSSLGEQYF. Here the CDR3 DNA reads TGTGCCAGCAGTGAGACTAGCGGGAGTTCCAGTCTGGGCGAGCAGTACTTC.

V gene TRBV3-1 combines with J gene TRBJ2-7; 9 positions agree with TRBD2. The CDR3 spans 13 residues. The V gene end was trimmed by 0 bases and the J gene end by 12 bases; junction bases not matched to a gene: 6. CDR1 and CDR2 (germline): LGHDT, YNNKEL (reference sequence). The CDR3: CASSQELAGPLYF. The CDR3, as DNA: TGTGCCAGCAGCCAAGAGCTAGCGGGGCCTCTGTACTTC.

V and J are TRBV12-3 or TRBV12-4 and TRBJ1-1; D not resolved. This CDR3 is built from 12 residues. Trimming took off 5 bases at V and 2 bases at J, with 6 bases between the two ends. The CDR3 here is CASSNINTEAFF. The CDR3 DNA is TGTGCCAGCAGTAATATCAACACTGAAGCTTTCTTT.

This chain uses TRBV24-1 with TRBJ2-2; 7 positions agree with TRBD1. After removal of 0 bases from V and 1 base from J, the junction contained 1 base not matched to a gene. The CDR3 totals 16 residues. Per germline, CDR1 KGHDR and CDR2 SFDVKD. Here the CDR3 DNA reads TGTGCCACCAGTGATTTGGGGGACAGGAACACCGGGGAGCTGTTTTTT. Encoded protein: CATSDLGDRNTGELFF.

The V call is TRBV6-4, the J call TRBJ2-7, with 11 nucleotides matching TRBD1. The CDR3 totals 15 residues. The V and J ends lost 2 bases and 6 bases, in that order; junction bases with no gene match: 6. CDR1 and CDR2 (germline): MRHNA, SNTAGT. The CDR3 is CASSDGTGGLTEQYF. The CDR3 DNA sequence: TGTGCCAGCAGTGACGGGACAGGGGGTCTTACCGAGCAGTACTTC.

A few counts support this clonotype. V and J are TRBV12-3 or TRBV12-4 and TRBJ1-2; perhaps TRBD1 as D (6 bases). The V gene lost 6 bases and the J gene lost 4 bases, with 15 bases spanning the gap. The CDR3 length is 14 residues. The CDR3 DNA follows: TGTGCCAGCAGCCCGGGACACTCTTCCTATGGCTACACCTTC. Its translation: CASSPGHSSYGYTF.

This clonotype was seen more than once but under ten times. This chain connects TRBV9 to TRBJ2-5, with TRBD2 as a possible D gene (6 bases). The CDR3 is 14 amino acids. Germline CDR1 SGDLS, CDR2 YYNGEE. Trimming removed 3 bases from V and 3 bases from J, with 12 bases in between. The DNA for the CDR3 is TGTGCCAGCAGCGCCGTGGGGGGAGAAGAGACCCAGTACTTC. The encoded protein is CASSAVGGEETQYF.

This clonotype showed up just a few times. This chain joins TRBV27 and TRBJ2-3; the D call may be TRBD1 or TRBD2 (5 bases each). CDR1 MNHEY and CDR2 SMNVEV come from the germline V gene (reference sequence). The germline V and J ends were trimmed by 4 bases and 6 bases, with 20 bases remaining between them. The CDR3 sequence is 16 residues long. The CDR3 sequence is CASSSFGTVDRDTQYF. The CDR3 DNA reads TGTGCCAGCAGTTCGTTCGGGACGGTCGATAGGGATACGCAGTATTTT.

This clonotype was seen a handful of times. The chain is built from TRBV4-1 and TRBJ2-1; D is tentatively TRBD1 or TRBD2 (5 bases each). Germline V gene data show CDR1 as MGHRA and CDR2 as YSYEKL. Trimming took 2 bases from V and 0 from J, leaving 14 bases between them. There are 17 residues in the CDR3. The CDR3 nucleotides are TGCGCCAGCAGCCAAAACCCCGGGACCAGCTCCTACAATGAGCAGTTCTTC. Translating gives CASSQNPGTSSYNEQFF.

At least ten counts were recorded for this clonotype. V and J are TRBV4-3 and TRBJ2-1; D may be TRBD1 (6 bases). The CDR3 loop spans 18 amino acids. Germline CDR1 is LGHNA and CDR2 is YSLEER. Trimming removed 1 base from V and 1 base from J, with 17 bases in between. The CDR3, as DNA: TGCGCCAGCAGCCAAGTAGTGAGACAGGTCCCATCCTACAATGAGCAGTTCTTC. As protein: CASSQVVRQVPSYNEQFF.

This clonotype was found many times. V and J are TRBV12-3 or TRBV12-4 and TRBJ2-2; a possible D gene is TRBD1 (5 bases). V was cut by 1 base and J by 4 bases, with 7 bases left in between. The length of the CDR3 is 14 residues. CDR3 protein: CASSLVRVTGELFF. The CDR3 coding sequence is TGTGCCAGCAGTTTAGTCAGGGTCACCGGGGAGCTGTTTTTT.

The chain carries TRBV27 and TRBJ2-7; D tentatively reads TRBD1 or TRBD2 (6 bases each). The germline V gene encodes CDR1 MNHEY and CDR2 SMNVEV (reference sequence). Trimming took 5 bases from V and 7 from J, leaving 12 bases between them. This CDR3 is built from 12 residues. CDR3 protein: CASSPWRGEQYF. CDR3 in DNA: TGTGCCAGCAGTCCTTGGAGGGGGGAGCAGTACTTC.

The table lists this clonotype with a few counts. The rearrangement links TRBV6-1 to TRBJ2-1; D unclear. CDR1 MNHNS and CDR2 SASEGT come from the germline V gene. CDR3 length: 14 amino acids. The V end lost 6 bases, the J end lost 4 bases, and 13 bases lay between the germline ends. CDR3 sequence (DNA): TGTGCCAGCAGGGGGTACCGGTCGTACAATGAGCAGTTCTTC. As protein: CASRGYRSYNEQFF.

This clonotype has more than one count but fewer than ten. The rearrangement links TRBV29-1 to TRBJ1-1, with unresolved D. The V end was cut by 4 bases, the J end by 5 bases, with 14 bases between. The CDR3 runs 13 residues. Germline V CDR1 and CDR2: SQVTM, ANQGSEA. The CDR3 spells CSVVAQVVTEAFF. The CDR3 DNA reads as TGCAGCGTTGTGGCCCAGGTTGTAACTGAAGCTTTCTTT.

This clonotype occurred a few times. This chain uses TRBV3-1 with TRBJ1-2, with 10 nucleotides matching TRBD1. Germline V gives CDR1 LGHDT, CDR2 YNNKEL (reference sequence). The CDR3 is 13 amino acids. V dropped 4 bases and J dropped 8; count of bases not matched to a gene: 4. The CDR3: CASSRGTGEGYTF. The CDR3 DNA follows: TGTGCCAGCAGCCGGGGGACAGGGGAAGGCTACACCTTC. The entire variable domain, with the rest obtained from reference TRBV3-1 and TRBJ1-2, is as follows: DTAVSQTPKYLVTQMGNDKSIKCEQNLGHDTMYWYKQDSKKFLKIMFSYNNKELIINETVPNRFSPKSPDKAHLNLHINSLELGDSAVYFCASSRGTGEGYTFGSGTRLTVV.

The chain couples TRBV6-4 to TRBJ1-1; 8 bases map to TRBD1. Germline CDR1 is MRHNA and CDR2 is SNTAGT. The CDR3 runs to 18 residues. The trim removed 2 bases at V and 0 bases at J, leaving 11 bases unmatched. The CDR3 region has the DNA TGTGCCAGCAGTGACCCGGGACAGGAGGACCCAATGAACACTGAAGCTTTCTTT. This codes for CASSDPGQEDPMNTEAFF.

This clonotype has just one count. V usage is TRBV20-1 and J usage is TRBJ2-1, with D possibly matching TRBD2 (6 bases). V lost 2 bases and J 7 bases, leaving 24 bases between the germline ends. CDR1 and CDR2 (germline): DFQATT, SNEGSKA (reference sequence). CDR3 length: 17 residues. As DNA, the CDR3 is TGCAGTGCTAGACCCCGAAAGGGCAAGCGGGTTTGGAATGAGCAGTTCTTC. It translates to CSARPRKGKRVWNEQFF.

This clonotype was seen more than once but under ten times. Here the CDR3 DNA reads TGCGCCAGCAGACTAGGCCGGGGGGCTGAAAAACTGTTTTTT. Its translation: CASRLGRGAEKLFF. This chain joins TRBV5-1 and TRBJ1-4; D is perhaps TRBD1 (6 bases). Trimming cost V 5 bases and J 7 bases, with 15 bases left between them. Per germline, CDR1 SGHRS and CDR2 YFSETQ. The CDR3 sequence is 14 residues long.

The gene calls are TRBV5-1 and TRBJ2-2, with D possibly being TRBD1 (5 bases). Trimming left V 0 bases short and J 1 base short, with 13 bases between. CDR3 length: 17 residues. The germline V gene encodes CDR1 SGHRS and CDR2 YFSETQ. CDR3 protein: CASSLGARALNTGELFF. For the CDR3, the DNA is TGCGCCAGCAGCTTGGGAGCCAGGGCGCTGAACACCGGGGAGCTGTTTTTT.

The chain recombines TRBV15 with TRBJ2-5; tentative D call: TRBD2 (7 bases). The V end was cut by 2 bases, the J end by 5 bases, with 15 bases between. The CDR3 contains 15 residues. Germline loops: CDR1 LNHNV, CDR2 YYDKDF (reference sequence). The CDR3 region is CATSRIQGREETQYF. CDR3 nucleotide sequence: TGTGCCACCAGCAGAATCCAGGGGAGGGAGGAGACCCAGTACTTC.

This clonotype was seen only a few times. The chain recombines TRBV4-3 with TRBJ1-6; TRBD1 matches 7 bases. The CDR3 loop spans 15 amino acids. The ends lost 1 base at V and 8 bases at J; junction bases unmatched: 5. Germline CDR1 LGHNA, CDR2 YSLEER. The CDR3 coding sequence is TGCGCCAGCAGCCAAGTTGGCCAGGGGGATTCACCCCTCCACTTT. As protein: CASSQVGQGDSPLHF.

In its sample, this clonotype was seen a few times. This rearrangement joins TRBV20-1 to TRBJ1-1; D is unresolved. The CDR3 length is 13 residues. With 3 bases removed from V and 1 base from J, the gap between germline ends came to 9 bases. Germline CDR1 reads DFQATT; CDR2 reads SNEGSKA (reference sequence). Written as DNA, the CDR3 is TGCAGTGCTAGGCGGGTCGGGAACACTGAAGCTTTCTTT. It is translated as CSARRVGNTEAFF.

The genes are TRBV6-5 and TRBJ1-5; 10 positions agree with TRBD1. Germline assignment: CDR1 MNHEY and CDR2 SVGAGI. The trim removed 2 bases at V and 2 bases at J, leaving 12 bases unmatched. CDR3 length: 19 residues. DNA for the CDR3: TGTGCCAGCAGTTACCCAGGACAGGGGGGTGCGGTCGGCAATCAGCCCCAGCATTTT. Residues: CASSYPGQGGAVGNQPQHF.

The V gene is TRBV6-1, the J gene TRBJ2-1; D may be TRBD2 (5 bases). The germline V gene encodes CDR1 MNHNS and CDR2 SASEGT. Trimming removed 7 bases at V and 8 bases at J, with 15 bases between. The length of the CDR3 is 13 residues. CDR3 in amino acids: CASKDFNKDEQFF. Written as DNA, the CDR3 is TGTGCCAGCAAGGACTTCAACAAGGATGAGCAGTTCTTC.

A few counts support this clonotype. DNA of the CDR3: TGTGCCACCAGCAAAGACTCCCGGACCTACGAGCAGTACTTC. This gives the protein CATSKDSRTYEQYF. The V gene is TRBV15, the J gene TRBJ2-7; D is unclear. The CDR3 totals 14 residues. V gave up 4 bases and J gave up 2 bases, with 12 bases separating them. Germline values: CDR1 LNHNV, CDR2 YYDKDF (reference sequence).